The T cell receptor (beta chain) described here comes from a study of blood T cell repertoires in COVID-19. Study-wide context: Material from acute and convalescent COVID-19 was sourced from the United States, Italy and Spain. T cells, B-cell-depleted T cells, or PBMCs supplied cDNA or gDNA.

This clone has a handful of counts. Method: immunoSEQ multiplex PCR; TCRdb's copy keeps in-frame clones and lacks some. This sample has 97,000 or so clones, with around 82% found just once. From germline, CDR1 is MNHEY and CDR2 SVGEGT. V was clipped by 4 bases and J by 3 bases, with 6 bases between them. This CDR3 contains 12 residues. The V gene is TRBV6-2 or TRBV6-3, the J gene TRBJ1-2; D unresolved. This TCR came from a man between 70 and 80 years old with active or convalescent COVID-19. The sequencing sample was made of peripheral blood. The CDR3 bases are TGTGCCAGCAGTTCTCAGTACTATGGCTACACCTTC. Encoded protein: CASSSQYYGYTF.